This T cell receptor (beta chain) was sequenced in a study of shared clonotypes between healthy human individuals. V dropped 0 bases and J dropped 4; count of bases not matched to a gene: 6. This CDR3 contains 16 residues. From germline, CDR1 is MGHRA and CDR2 YSYEKL. Naivety among CD8 cells was defined by CD45RO negativity and positive CCR7 selection, thereby excluding terminally differentiated effector memory CD45RA+ cells. An even split of each subset's genomic DNA across several immunoSEQ plates was performed. Measured with immunoSEQ multiplex PCR; TCRdb has only the in-frame clones, and not every one. The sample yields around 620,000 clones, 95% seen once.

Sequences were obtained from naive CD8+ T cells sorted from blood. The sequence came from a woman younger than 45 in good health. The chain combines TRBV4-1 with TRBJ2-7; 10 bases are shared with TRBD2. The CDR3 region has the DNA TGCGCCAGCAGCCAAGAGGGGGGACTAGCGAATTACGAGCAGTACTTC. It encodes CASSQEGGLANYEQYF.